The present T cell receptor (beta chain) was sequenced within a study of identical twins. Per germline, CDR1 SEHNR and CDR2 FQNEAQ (reference sequence). Trimming took 6 bases from V and 6 from J, leaving 20 bases between them. The CDR3 is 16 amino acids. About this clonotype itself: Its target is not known.

Study-wide findings and caveats: Cross-sectional statistics, not tracking of the same donors, supported the conclusions. While abundant cord blood beta clonotypes carried fewer insertions, memory repertoires showed no such pattern. There was an excess of low generation probability in the out-of-frame alpha sequences that twins shared.

TCRdb passed the 5' RACE reads through MiXCR, listing each CDR3 protein once. The sample has some 730,000 distinct CDR3 sequences, 18% seen once. This same sample was also part of a study on T cells expressing NK-cell markers. From that paper: Top CD8+ clonotypes included the dominant CD3+CD56+NKG2C+ clonotypes in six donors.

The sequence was collected from a woman younger than 30 in good health. The sample was PBMCs. V usage is TRBV7-9 and J usage is TRBJ2-2, with TRBD2 as a possible D gene (5 bases). The CDR3 spells CASRKSSGVGSGELFF. DNA of the CDR3: TGTGCCAGCAGGAAATCCTCCGGGGTAGGGTCCGGGGAGCTGTTTTTT.